A single sample gave rise to the 5 T cell receptor beta chains below, sequenced in a study of PD-1 blockade in classical Hodgkin lymphoma. The table came from immunoSEQ multiplex PCR; TCRdb's copy has only in-frame clones and leaves some out. The data show 20,000 or so clones, 80% seen once. Sample time point: cycle 4 day 1 (C4D1), after 6 weeks of nivolumab. With no exception, relapse followed autologous stem cell transplantation in all patients, and brentuximab vedotin exposure varied. The material was peripheral blood mononuclear cells (PBMCs), obtained before the fourth cycle of nivolumab. The receptor source for this set is a human donor with classical Hodgkin lymphoma.

The DNA of the CDR3 is TGTGCCAGCAGCCCGCCTAGCAGGAGCTCCTACGAGCAGTACTTC. Amino acids: CASSPPSRSSYEQYF. V gene TRBV7-8 combines with J gene TRBJ2-7; perhaps TRBD2 as D (5 bases). V lost 5 bases and J 0 bases, leaving 14 bases between the germline ends. Germline CDR1 reads SGHVS; CDR2 reads FQNEAQ. This CDR3 contains 15 residues.

This clone has a single count. The genes are TRBV9 and TRBJ2-2; D tentatively reads TRBD1 or TRBD2 (5 bases each). Germline lookup yields CDR1 SGDLS and CDR2 YYNGEE. With 2 bases removed from V and 2 bases from J, the gap between germline ends came to 7 bases. The CDR3 covers 14 residues. The CDR3 nucleotides are TGTGCCAGCAGCGTGGGACCTAACACCGGGGAGCTGTTTTTT. It is translated as CASSVGPNTGELFF.

The chain recombines TRBV28 with TRBJ1-4; a possible D gene is TRBD1 (6 bases). The CDR3 length is 14 residues. Germline CDR1 and CDR2: MDHEN and SYDVKM. Trimming shortened V by 6 bases and J by 4 bases, and 12 bases separated the two germline ends. The CDR3 DNA reads as TGTGCCAGCAGACAGGGAGGTGGTAATGAAAAACTGTTTTTT. It codes for CASRQGGGNEKLFF. The whole variable domain, remainder taken from reference TRBV28 and TRBJ1-4, is DVKVTQSSRYLVKRTGEKVFLECVQDMDHENMFWYRQDPGLGLRLIYFSYDVKMKEKGDIPEGYSVSREKKERFSLILESASTNQTSMYLCASRQGGGNEKLFFGSGTQLSVL.

V is TRBV19 and J is TRBJ2-7; D gene unclear. The V gene lost 4 bases and the J gene lost 2 bases, with 6 bases spanning the gap. Germline values: CDR1 LNHDA, CDR2 SQIVND (reference sequence). This CDR3 comprises 12 residues. The CDR3 here is CASSTYPYEQYF. CDR3 sequence (DNA): TGTGCCAGTAGTACCTACCCCTACGAGCAGTACTTC.

This clone occurred once. This chain connects TRBV10-3 to TRBJ2-3; no firm D call. V lost 2 bases and J lost 2, with 14 bases in between. The CDR3 sequence is 16 residues long. Per the germline V gene, CDR1 is ENHRY and CDR2 is SYGVKD. CDR3 loop: CAISETPLRNTDTQYF. In nucleotides, the CDR3 is TGTGCCATCAGTGAGACCCCTCTGAGGAACACAGATACGCAGTATTTT.